The rows below give T cell receptor beta chains drawn from one sample of a study of T cells in Graves' hyperthyroidism and ophthalmopathy. TCRdb processed the multiplex PCR reads anew with MiXCR; each CDR3 protein has one entry. The data hold fewer than 700,000 distinct CDR3 sequences, with roughly a sixth observed a single time. Sequencing was done on a sample of blood. The receptors were sampled from a woman aged 18-35 years with Graves' ophthalmopathy. CDR3s include the opening cysteine and the closing phenylalanine or tryptophan. The D gene is left open where the match is weak. Not all rows give a size; the values are once, few, many and, for expanded clones, a class.

d_gene	j_gene	abundance	v_gene	CDR3aa	CDR3nt
TRBD1	TRBJ2-7	many	TRBV6-1	CASSPDRGFEQYF	TGTGCCAGCAGTCCGGACAGGGGGTTTGAGCAGTACTTC
-	TRBJ1-3	-	TRBV20-1	CGARAPTPSGNTIYF	TGCGGTGCTAGAGCTCCAACTCCCTCTGGAAACACCATATATTTT
-	TRBJ1-5	many	TRBV7-2	CASSLAQNPPRGQPQHF	TGTGCCAGCAGCTTAGCCCAAAATCCCCCGAGGGGTCAGCCCCAGCATTTT
TRBD1	TRBJ2-2	many	TRBV11-3	CASSSRQGRAGELFF	TGTGCCAGCAGCTCGAGACAGGGAAGGGCCGGGGAGCTGTTTTTT
-	TRBJ1-2	-	TRBV7-9	CASSLAGGDHGYTF	TGTGCCAGCAGCTTAGCAGGGGGGGATCATGGCTACACCTTC
-	TRBJ2-7	few	TRBV7-9	CASSFPGVHEQYF	TGTGCCAGCAGCTTTCCGGGTGTCCACGAGCAGTACTTC
-	TRBJ1-5	many	TRBV7-8	CASSLEGRYSNQPQHF	TGTGCCAGCAGCTTGGAGGGCCGTTATAGCAATCAGCCCCAGCATTTT
-	TRBJ1-4	-	TRBV6-5	CASSYRGFGGVTEKLSF	TGTGCCAGCAGCTATCGGGGGTTTGGGGGCGTTACTGAAAAACTGTCTTTT
-	TRBJ1-5	-	TRBV15	CATSKGDQPQHF	TGTGCCACCAGCAAAGGGGATCAGCCCCAGCATTTT
TRBD2	TRBJ2-1	-	TRBV5-1	CASSLLGLAGSDEQFF	TGTGCCAGCAGCTTGTTGGGACTAGCGGGTTCGGATGAGCAGTTCTTC
TRBD1	TRBJ2-7	-	TRBV6-1	CASSEPQWDRGWQQYF	TGTGCCAGCAGTGAACCACAATGGGACAGGGGCTGGCAGCAGTACTTC
-	TRBJ1-1	few	TRBV7-2	CANSQSGAGKTEAFF	TGTGCCAACAGCCAATCCGGGGCGGGCAAAACTGAAGCTTTCTTT
-	TRBJ1-6	-	TRBV6-1	CASRGPLDSPLHF	TGTGCCAGCAGGGGGCCTCTGGACTCACCCCTCCACTTT
-	TRBJ1-5	many	TRBV6-1	CASSDWLYSNQPQHF	TGTGCCAGCAGTGATTGGCTGTATAGCAATCAGCCCCAGCATTTT
TRBD2	TRBJ2-1	many	TRBV5-8	CASSPYGLASEQFF	TGTGCCAGCAGCCCATACGGACTAGCGAGTGAGCAGTTCTTC
-	TRBJ2-7	-	TRBV29-1	CSVEQDAYEQYF	TGCAGCGTTGAACAGGATGCCTACGAGCAGTACTTC
-	TRBJ1-2	many	TRBV12-3/TRBV12-4	CASSFSLTADYGYTF	TGTGCCAGCAGTTTTTCCCTCACCGCCGACTATGGCTACACCTTC
TRBD2	TRBJ2-3	many	TRBV7-8	CASSAFRLAGAGDTQYF	TGTGCCAGCAGCGCGTTCCGACTAGCTGGGGCGGGGGATACGCAGTATTTT
TRBD2	TRBJ2-1	few	TRBV4-1	CASRDLAGAHNEQFF	TGCGCCAGCAGGGACCTAGCGGGGGCCCACAATGAGCAGTTCTTC
TRBD1	TRBJ2-7	-	TRBV4-1	CASSQRAPSGQGIIQQYF	TGCGCCAGCAGCCAAAGAGCCCCTTCCGGACAGGGGATAATACAGCAGTACTTC
-	TRBJ2-3	few	TRBV29-1	CSVEPPTGRTDTQYF	TGCAGCGTTGAACCCCCGACAGGGAGGACAGATACGCAGTATTTT
-	TRBJ2-5	few	TRBV15	CATSSGVQGLLETQYF	TGTGCCACCAGCAGCGGCGTTCAGGGCCTTTTAGAGACCCAGTACTTC
TRBD1	TRBJ2-1	many	TRBV2	CAKRRQGANSLYNEQFF	TGTGCCAAAAGGAGGCAGGGGGCGAACTCGCTCTACAATGAGCAGTTCTTC
TRBD1	TRBJ1-1	-	TRBV29-1	CSVGTGPTEAFF	TGCAGCGTCGGGACAGGGCCCACTGAAGCTTTCTTT
-	TRBJ1-5	many	TRBV20-1	CSATEGVIQPQHF	TGCAGTGCTACAGAGGGGGTAATTCAGCCCCAGCATTTT
-	TRBJ2-2	few	TRBV5-1	CASSLARRTTSGPWGTGELFF	TGCGCCAGCAGCTTGGCCCGCCGGACGACAAGTGGTCCCTGGGGAACCGGGGAGCTGTTTTTT
-	TRBJ1-5	-	TRBV19	CASSPSSQPQHF	TGTGCCAGTAGTCCGTCGAGTCAGCCCCAGCATTTT
TRBD2	TRBJ2-7	few	TRBV9	CASSPGTSGNTYEQYF	TGTGCCAGCAGTCCCGGGACTAGCGGGAATACCTACGAGCAGTACTTC
TRBD2	TRBJ2-7	few	TRBV28	CASSLGLAGGWSEQYF	TGTGCCAGCAGTTTGGGACTAGCGGGAGGCTGGAGCGAGCAGTACTTC
-	TRBJ2-1	many	TRBV20-1	CSARDSSWESEQFF	TGCAGTGCTAGAGATTCGTCCTGGGAAAGTGAGCAGTTCTTC
-	TRBJ1-2	many	TRBV30	CAASRGDGYTF	TGTGCCGCCTCGCGGGGAGATGGCTACACCTTC
TRBD1	TRBJ1-1	many	TRBV5-6	CASRADRGGTEAFF	TGTGCCAGCAGGGCGGACAGGGGGGGCACTGAAGCTTTCTTT
-	TRBJ1-2	many	TRBV28	CASSYRGQVAYGYTF	TGTGCCAGCAGTTACCGCGGGCAGGTCGCCTATGGCTACACCTTC
TRBD1	TRBJ1-4	many	TRBV20-1	CSARDLGQGAGSNEKLFF	TGCAGTGCTAGAGATCTGGGACAGGGGGCCGGATCTAATGAAAAACTGTTTTTT
-	TRBJ1-6	few	TRBV7-3	CASSLEGRENSPLHF	TGTGCCAGCAGCTTAGAGGGAAGAGAAAATTCACCCCTCCACTTT
TRBD1	TRBJ2-5	-	TRBV7-9	CASSDRDSWETQYF	TGTGCCAGCAGCGACAGGGATTCTTGGGAGACCCAGTACTTC
-	TRBJ2-7	few	TRBV10-3	CAISRSGTTYEQYF	TGTGCCATCAGTCGCAGCGGGACAACCTACGAGCAGTACTTC
-	TRBJ2-1	many	TRBV20-1	CSATGMNEQFF	TGCAGTGCTACCGGGATGAATGAGCAGTTCTTC
TRBD1	TRBJ2-7	many	TRBV20-1	CSARTGAEQYF	TGCAGTGCTAGAACAGGGGCCGAGCAGTACTTC
TRBD2	TRBJ2-1	many	TRBV3-1	CASSQTSEYYNEQFF	TGTGCCAGCAGCCAAACTAGCGAGTACTACAATGAGCAGTTCTTC
TRBD1	TRBJ1-2	few	TRBV6-1	CASSSTGDGYTF	TGTGCCAGCAGCTCCACAGGGGATGGCTACACCTTC
-	TRBJ1-1	few	TRBV19	CASSIVTAHEAFF	TGTGCCAGTAGTATAGTAACAGCCCATGAAGCTTTCTTT
-	TRBJ2-5	few	TRBV29-1	CSGGGGQGGWTQYF	TGCAGCGGGGGGGGGGGGCAGGGTGGATGGACCCAGTACTTC
-	TRBJ1-1	many	TRBV20-1	CSARGPGAIGTEAFF	TGCAGTGCTAGGGGCCCGGGAGCCATCGGCACTGAAGCTTTCTTT
-	TRBJ1-4	-	TRBV6-1	CASSERWRAANEKLFF	TGTGCCAGCAGTGAAAGGTGGCGGGCAGCTAATGAAAAACTGTTTTTT